The present entry profiles one T cell receptor beta chain with its context. This entry is derived from a study of blood T cell repertoires in COVID-19. Per the study methods: Quantification of nucleated cells was approximated via reference gene primer amplification. The method was immunoSEQ multiplex PCR; TCRdb's version includes in-frame clones alone and lacks a portion of them. From that table come the V and J calls and clone size; the DNA was used to work out D and trimming. The repertoire holds some 260,000 clones, with 65% to 80% as singletons. CDR1 is DFQATT, CDR2 SNEGSKA, per germline (reference sequence). V was clipped by 3 bases and J by 9 bases, with 14 bases between them. The CDR3 has 12 amino acids.

Sequencing was done on a sample of peripheral blood. This receptor was taken from a woman in her forties with active or convalescent COVID-19. This rearrangement joins TRBV20-1 to TRBJ2-5, with D possibly TRBD2 on 5 matching bases. The CDR3 here is CSASTASRPQYF. The CDR3 coding sequence is TGCAGTGCTAGTACAGCTAGCAGGCCCCAGTACTTC.